Listed below are T cell receptor beta chains from one sample, sequenced in a study of cytomegalovirus exposure and HLA in healthy donors. Here immunoSEQ multiplex PCR was the method, and the copy in TCRdb shows in-frame clones only, minus some. Among about 180,000 clones listed, around three quarters were seen once. Input material: PBMCs. The receptors shown here come from a man aged 35 to 55 in good health and CMV-seronegative. Each CDR3 is given with its conserved first and last residue. The D gene is left open where the match is weak. Size is stated for part of the rows, as once, few or many counts, or as a class when the clone is expanded.

v_gene	j_gene	d_gene	abundance	CDR3aa	CDR3nt
TRBV7-2	TRBJ2-5	TRBD2	few	CASSSRLAGLQETQYF	TGTGCCAGCAGCTCCCGACTAGCGGGTCTCCAAGAGACCCAGTACTTC
TRBV20-1	TRBJ2-2	NA	NA	CSVAGSGELFF	TGCAGTGTAGCCGGGTCCGGGGAGCTGTTTTTT
TRBV29-1	TRBJ2-7	TRBD1	few	CSVAIETGPSYEQYF	TGCAGCGTCGCCATTGAGACAGGGCCCTCCTACGAGCAGTACTTC
TRBV5-1	TRBJ2-7	TRBD1	few	CASRLTGKLYEQYF	TGCGCCAGCAGACTGACAGGGAAGTTGTACGAGCAGTACTTC
TRBV5-4	TRBJ2-1	NA	NA	CASGIQGVTYNEQFF	TGTGCCAGCGGGATACAGGGAGTGACCTACAATGAGCAGTTCTTC
TRBV30	TRBJ1-2	TRBD1	NA	CAWSVTGEQGYTF	TGTGCCTGGAGTGTAACAGGGGAGCAGGGCTACACCTTC
TRBV14	TRBJ2-3	NA	few	CASSPSTVTDTQYF	TGTGCCAGCAGCCCTTCGACAGTCACAGATACGCAGTATTTT
TRBV29-1	TRBJ2-5	TRBD1	NA	CSARDRGETQYF	TGCAGCGCCCGGGACAGGGGAGAGACCCAGTACTTC
TRBV7-6	TRBJ1-4	NA	NA	CATPARVISLTNEKLFF	TGTGCCACCCCCGCCAGGGTTATTAGTCTAACTAATGAAAAACTGTTTTTT
TRBV4-1	TRBJ2-7	TRBD2	NA	CASSHPPGGVYEQYF	TGCGCCAGCAGCCACCCCCCGGGGGGAGTCTACGAGCAGTACTTC
TRBV29-1	TRBJ2-6	NA	NA	CSVVTGANVLTF	TGCAGCGTTGTAACTGGGGCCAACGTCCTGACTTTC
TRBV1	TRBJ2-5	NA	NA	CTSSQDRVSGTQETQYF	TGCACCAGCAGCCAAGATAGGGTTAGCGGGACACAAGAGACCCAGTACTTC
TRBV6-5	TRBJ1-2	TRBD1	NA	CASRTGTVHGYTF	TGTGCCAGCAGGACCGGGACAGTCCATGGCTACACCTTC
TRBV5-1	TRBJ1-1	NA	NA	CASRIVVGTEAFF	TGCGCCAGCAGGATTGTGGTCGGCACTGAAGCTTTCTTT
TRBV16	TRBJ1-1	NA	NA	CASSQSLGGRAEAFF	TGTGCCAGCAGCCAATCGTTGGGGGGGCGAGCTGAAGCTTTCTTT
TRBV27	TRBJ1-6	NA	NA	CASSLWPPRRLDNSPLHF	TGTGCCAGCAGTTTATGGCCCCCCAGGAGACTAGATAATTCACCCCTCCACTTT
TRBV5-4	TRBJ1-2	NA	NA	CASSLTWSREGYGYTF	TGTGCCAGCAGCCTGACTTGGTCCCGGGAGGGCTATGGCTACACCTTC
TRBV7-2	TRBJ2-7	TRBD2	NA	CASSFTAGTSVYEQYF	TGTGCCAGCAGCTTTACGGCCGGGACTAGCGTCTACGAGCAGTACTTC
TRBV7-9	TRBJ1-1	TRBD1	NA	CASSLPGQGILNTEAFF	TGTGCCAGCAGCTTACCGGGACAGGGGATTTTGAACACTGAAGCTTTCTTT
TRBV25-1	TRBJ1-3	TRBD1	NA	CASSVGQGSGNTIYF	TGTGCCAGCAGTGTGGGACAGGGCTCTGGAAACACCATATATTTT
TRBV9	TRBJ2-2	TRBD2	NA	CASSVGGLAGVDTGELFF	TGTGCCAGCAGCGTTGGGGGACTAGCGGGAGTGGACACCGGGGAGCTGTTTTTT
TRBV7-9	TRBJ1-2	TRBD1	NA	CASSKGTGEGYTF	TGTGCCAGCAGCAAAGGGACAGGGGAAGGCTACACCTTC
TRBV5-1	TRBJ2-3	TRBD2	NA	CASSSGGTLSTDTQYF	TGCGCCAGCAGCAGCGGGGGGACATTATCCACAGATACGCAGTATTTT
TRBV5-1	TRBJ2-2	TRBD2	once	CASSLNVGEGTGELFF	TGCGCCAGCAGCTTGAATGTCGGGGAGGGCACCGGGGAGCTGTTTTTT
TRBV12-5	TRBJ2-3	NA	NA	CASGLGDTQYF	TGTGCTAGTGGTCTCGGGGATACGCAGTATTTT
TRBV6-5	TRBJ2-5	NA	NA	CASSYSGRLETQYF	TGTGCCAGCAGTTACTCGGGGAGGTTGGAGACCCAGTACTTC
TRBV21-1	TRBJ1-1	NA	NA	CASSKGTGGSEAFF	TGTGCCAGCAGCAAAGGAACAGGTGGGTCTGAAGCTTTCTTT
TRBV5-5	TRBJ1-2	TRBD1	NA	CASSLGDRPNYGYTF	TGTGCCAGCAGCTTGGGGGACAGGCCTAACTATGGCTACACCTTC
TRBV5-4	TRBJ2-7	NA	NA	CASSGQLDYEQYF	TGTGCCAGCAGTGGACAGTTGGACTACGAGCAGTACTTC
TRBV11-2	TRBJ2-6	NA	NA	CASRRSGANVLTF	TGTGCCAGCAGGCGCTCTGGGGCCAACGTCCTGACTTTC